The T cell receptor (beta chain) under discussion was sequenced for a study of blood T cell repertoires in COVID-19. Turning to the study itself: Spain, Italy and the United States supplied samples that represented acute and convalescent COVID-19. T cells, B-cell-depleted T cells, or PBMCs supplied cDNA or gDNA.

The CDR3 is 16 amino acids. Germline CDR1 MNHEY, CDR2 SMNVEV (reference sequence). The V gene lost 3 bases and the J gene lost 4 bases, with 15 bases spanning the gap. Study processing details: Reference gene primer amplification gave nucleated cell count estimates. The method was immunoSEQ multiplex PCR; TCRdb's version includes in-frame clones alone and lacks a portion of them. The D gene and trimming were derived from the DNA, and the V and J assignments and clone size from that table. The sample carries some 150,000 clones, approximately 90% recorded once. The chain combines TRBV27 with TRBJ2-2; a possible D gene is TRBD1 (6 bases). The receptor was derived from a woman aged 70 to 79 with acute or convalescent COVID-19. Sequencing was carried out using peripheral blood. CDR3 DNA: TGTGCCAGCAGTTTTAGCCGCCAGGGGCGCACCGGGGAGCTGTTTTTT. Its translation is CASSFSRQGRTGELFF.